A single sample is the source of the 18 T cell receptor beta chains below, sequenced in a study of PD-L1 blockade in urothelial cancer. Documented time point: pretreatment peripheral blood. Some clones are missing from TCRdb's copy, which holds only in-frame ones; the method was immunoSEQ multiplex PCR. There are around 43,000 clones in the sample; roughly 84% occur only once, and around 25% lies in the top ten. The sequencing here drew on PBMCs, taken around atezolizumab (anti-PD-L1) treatment. The receptors derive from a donor aged 40 or older with urothelial cancer.

The chain joins TRBV7-9 to TRBJ2-7; TRBD1 matches 7 bases. The CDR3 is made up of 15 amino acids. Unmatched junction bases numbered 9, after V lost 4 bases and J lost 3 bases. Germline V CDR1 and CDR2: SEHNR, FQNEAQ (reference sequence). The CDR3: CASSSPGTVGYEQYF. The CDR3 nucleotides read TGTGCCAGCAGCTCCCCCGGGACAGTGGGCTACGAGCAGTACTTC.

The rearrangement links TRBV25-1 to TRBJ2-3; 9 positions match TRBD1. In germline, CDR1 is MGHDK, CDR2 SYGVNS. Trimming removed 4 bases from V and 2 bases from J; junction bases left unmatched: 1. The CDR3 runs to 14 residues. The CDR3: CASSGDRDTDTQYF. The CDR3, as DNA: TGTGCCAGCAGTGGGGACAGGGACACAGATACGCAGTATTTT.

There are a few counts of this clone. This chain joins TRBV28 and TRBJ1-2; 9 bases line up with TRBD1. Per germline, CDR1 MDHEN and CDR2 SYDVKM. The CDR3 spans 15 residues. Trimming removed 2 bases from V and 3 bases from J; junction bases left unmatched: 4. The CDR3, as DNA: TGTGCCAGCAGTTTACGGGACAGGGCGGACTATGGCTACACCTTC. Protein product: CASSLRDRADYGYTF.

CDR3 nucleotide sequence: TGTGCCAGCAGCCCCGGACAGGGTGGCTACACCTTC. This sequence encodes CASSPGQGGYTF. The chain is built from TRBV7-8 and TRBJ1-2; 8 bases map to TRBD1. In germline, CDR1 is SGHVS, CDR2 FQNEAQ. This CDR3 contains 12 residues. V shed 5 bases and J 7 bases; nucleotides not matched to a gene: 3.

V is TRBV5-4 and J is TRBJ2-1; TRBD1 aligns across 7 bases. After removal of 1 base from V and 9 bases from J, the junction contained 10 bases not matched to a gene. CDR1 is SGHNT and CDR2 is YYREEE in the germline V gene (reference sequence). This CDR3 is built from 15 residues. CDR3 sequence reads: CASSLPDRPRGEQFF. The CDR3 bases are TGTGCCAGCAGCTTGCCGGACAGGCCTAGGGGTGAGCAGTTCTTC. Together with reference TRBV5-4 and TRBJ2-1, the CDR3 gives the full variable domain: ETGVTQSPTHLIKTRGQQVTLRCSSQSGHNTVSWYQQALGQGPQFIFQYYREEENGRGNFPPRFSGLQFPNYSSELNVNALELDDSALYLCASSLPDRPRGEQFFGPGTRLTVL.

The rearrangement joins TRBV19 to TRBJ2-1; a weak D match, TRBD2 (6 bases). From germline, CDR1 is LNHDA and CDR2 SQIVND (reference sequence). The CDR3 covers 14 residues. The germline V and J ends were trimmed by 3 bases and 8 bases, with 14 bases remaining between them. The CDR3 DNA reads as TGTGCCAGTAGTATGGCGGCTAGCGTTGATGAGCAGTTCTTC. Protein sequence: CASSMAASVDEQFF.

This rearrangement joins TRBV28 to TRBJ2-3, with 10 bases lining up with TRBD2. The germline gives CDR1 MDHEN, CDR2 SYDVKM. The CDR3 covers 12 residues. CDR3 coding DNA: TGTGCAATCAGACTAGCGGGAGATACGCAGTATTTT. It translates to CAIRLAGDTQYF. The full variable domain, in which reference TRBV28 and TRBJ2-3 provide the parts outside the CDR3, is DVKVTQSSRYLVKRTGEKVFLECVQDMDHENMFWYRQDPGLGLRLIYFSYDVKMKEKGDIPEGYSVSREKKERFSLILESASTNQTSMYLCAIRLAGDTQYFGPGTRLTVL.

The rearrangement links TRBV27 to TRBJ2-7; tentatively, D is TRBD1 (5 bases). V shed 6 bases and J shed 3 bases, with 12 bases lying between them. CDR3 size: 13 residues. Per germline, CDR1 MNHEY and CDR2 SMNVEV (reference sequence). The CDR3 sequence: CASRKTESYEQYF. CDR3 bases: TGTGCCAGCAGGAAGACAGAAAGCTACGAGCAGTACTTC.

V and J are TRBV14 and TRBJ2-5, with unresolved D. Trimming took 1 base from V and 5 from J, leaving 8 bases between them. Germline CDR1 SGHDN, CDR2 FVKESK. The CDR3 has 13 residues. The CDR3 protein is CASSQGIRETQYF. DNA for the CDR3: TGTGCCAGCAGCCAAGGAATTCGGGAGACCCAGTACTTC.

This chain joins TRBV7-2 and TRBJ2-1, with D possibly being TRBD2 (5 bases). In germline, CDR1 is SGHTA, CDR2 FQGNSA. V was cut by 0 bases and J by 16 bases, with 13 bases left in between. CDR3 length: 12 amino acids. The CDR3 coding sequence is TGTGCCAGCAGCTTAGCTTCCAGCGGCCACTTCTTC. Translation: CASSLASSGHFF.

The V gene is TRBV7-9, the J gene TRBJ1-2, with 9 bases matching TRBD1. Germline V lookup: CDR1 SEHNR, CDR2 FQNEAQ (reference sequence). CDR3 length equals 16 residues. The ends lost 3 bases at V and 8 bases at J; junction bases unmatched: 13. The CDR3 spells CASSFRSTGGAWGYTF. CDR3 coding DNA: TGTGCCAGCAGCTTTAGATCAACAGGGGGCGCGTGGGGCTACACCTTC.

The chain links TRBV29-1 to TRBJ1-1; D may be TRBD1 (5 bases). Between the trimmed V and J ends, which lost 7 bases and 5 bases, there was a span of 17 bases. The CDR3 contains 13 residues. Germline CDR1 is SQVTM and CDR2 is ANQGSEA. CDR3 in DNA: TGCAGCGCCCAGGGCCGGGGGGGGACTGAAGCTTTCTTT. This gives the protein CSAQGRGGTEAFF.

The rearrangement links TRBV10-3 to TRBJ2-3; D not certain. The germline V and J ends were trimmed by 6 bases and 0 bases, with 4 bases remaining between them. Germline loops: CDR1 ENHRY, CDR2 SYGVKD. The CDR3 is 12 amino acids. CDR3 DNA: TGTGCCATCAGCACTAGCACAGATACGCAGTATTTT. Translating gives CAISTSTDTQYF.

This chain joins TRBV27 and TRBJ1-3; D might be TRBD1 (6 bases). CDR3 length: 16 residues. Per the germline V gene, CDR1 is MNHEY and CDR2 is SMNVEV (reference sequence). The V end was cut by 4 bases, the J end by 1 base, with 14 bases between. CDR3 amino acids: CASSSSPQGSGNTIYF. DNA for the CDR3: TGTGCCAGCAGTTCATCCCCACAGGGATCTGGAAACACCATATATTTT.

This chain joins TRBV5-8 and TRBJ2-2; weak D call: TRBD2 (6 bases). CDR3 length: 13 residues. V dropped 4 bases and J dropped 5 bases, with 9 bases sitting between them. Germline assignment: CDR1 SGHTS and CDR2 YDEGEE. The DNA of the CDR3 is TGTGCCAGCAGCCGGGGGTGGACCGGGGAGCTGTTTTTT. The encoded protein is CASSRGWTGELFF.

This clone came up a few times. The chain uses TRBV6-6 and TRBJ2-2; 13 bases map to TRBD2. The length of the CDR3 is 14 residues. V lost 7 bases to trimming and J lost 6 bases; unmatched junction nucleotides: 2. In germline, CDR1 is MNHNY, CDR2 SVGAGI (reference sequence). The CDR3 region is CASTGLAGAGELFF. CDR3 sequence (DNA): TGTGCCAGCACTGGACTAGCGGGAGCCGGGGAGCTGTTTTTT.

The CDR3 spells CAISESDTTGYGYTF. The CDR3 coding sequence is TGTGCCATCAGTGAGTCGGACACAACGGGCTATGGCTACACCTTC. The rearrangement uses TRBV10-3 and TRBJ1-2; a weak D match, TRBD1 (5 bases). V was pared by 0 bases and J by 4 bases, with 12 bases between. The CDR3 spans 15 residues. Germline CDR1 reads ENHRY; CDR2 reads SYGVKD.

The chain employs TRBV18 and TRBJ1-2; D unresolved. V lost 2 bases to trimming and J lost 4 bases, with 17 bases between them. CDR3 length equals 16 residues. Germline lookup yields CDR1 KGHSH and CDR2 LQKENI. CDR3 DNA sequence: TGTGCCAGCTCACCAACCCCCGGTCCCCACCTCTATGGCTACACCTTC. Amino acid sequence: CASSPTPGPHLYGYTF. The entire variable domain, with the rest obtained from reference TRBV18 and TRBJ1-2, is as follows: NAGVMQNPRHLVRRRGQEARLRCSPMKGHSHVYWYRQLPEEGLKFMVYLQKENIIDESGMPKERFSAEFPKEGPSILRIQQVVRGDSAAYFCASSPTPGPHLYGYTFGSGTRLTVV.